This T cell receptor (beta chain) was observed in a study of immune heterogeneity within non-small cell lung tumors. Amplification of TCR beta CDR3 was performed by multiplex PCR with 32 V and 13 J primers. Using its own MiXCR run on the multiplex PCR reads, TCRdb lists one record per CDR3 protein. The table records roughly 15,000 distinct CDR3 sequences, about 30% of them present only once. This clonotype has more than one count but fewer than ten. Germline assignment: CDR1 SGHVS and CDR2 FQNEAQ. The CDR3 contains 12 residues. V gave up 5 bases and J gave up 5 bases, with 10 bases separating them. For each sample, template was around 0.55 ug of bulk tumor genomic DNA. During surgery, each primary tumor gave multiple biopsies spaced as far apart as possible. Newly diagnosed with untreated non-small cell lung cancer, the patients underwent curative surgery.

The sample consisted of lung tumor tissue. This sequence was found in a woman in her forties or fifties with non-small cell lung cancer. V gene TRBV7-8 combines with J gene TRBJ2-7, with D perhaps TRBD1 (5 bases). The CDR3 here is CASSTYRNEQYF. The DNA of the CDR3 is TGTGCCAGCAGCACGTACAGGAACGAGCAGTACTTC.